This T cell receptor (beta chain) stems from a study of human T cells and chemical hapten exposure. This clonotype was observed a handful of times. TCRdb re-called the RACE reads with MiXCR, one entry per CDR3 protein. The sample lists around 200,000 distinct CDR3 sequences; more than 25% were seen once. The germline CDR1 and CDR2 sequences are SGHAT and FQNNGV. The CDR3 covers 14 residues. Between the trimmed V and J ends, which lost 3 bases and 2 bases, there was a span of 9 bases. Time point defined: pre-sensitization, week 0. The treatment: therapeutic diphenylcyclopropenone sensitization with weekly scalp DPC.

Source: whole blood, taken in connection with sensitization to the hapten diphenylcyclopropenone (DPC). The chain uses TRBV11-2 and TRBJ2-3; TRBD1 might be the D (5 bases). The TCR comes from a woman aged 25 to 39 with alopecia areata. Some clones in this sample may be carry-over from other donors' samples. The CDR3 here is CASSFHRITDTQYF. CDR3 bases: TGTGCCAGCAGCTTCCACAGGATCACAGATACGCAGTATTTT.